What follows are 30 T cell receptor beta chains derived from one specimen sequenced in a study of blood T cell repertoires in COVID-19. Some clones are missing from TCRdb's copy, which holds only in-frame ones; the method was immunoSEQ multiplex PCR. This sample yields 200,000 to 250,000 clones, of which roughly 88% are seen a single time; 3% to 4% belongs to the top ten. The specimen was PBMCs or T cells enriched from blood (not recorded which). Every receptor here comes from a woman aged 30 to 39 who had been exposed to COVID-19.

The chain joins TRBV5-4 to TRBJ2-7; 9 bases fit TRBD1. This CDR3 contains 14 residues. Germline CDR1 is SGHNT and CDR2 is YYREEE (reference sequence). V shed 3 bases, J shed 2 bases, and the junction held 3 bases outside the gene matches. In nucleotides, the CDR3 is TGTGCCAGCAGCTCTGGACAGGGGACCTACGAGCAGTACTTC. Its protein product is CASSSGQGTYEQYF.

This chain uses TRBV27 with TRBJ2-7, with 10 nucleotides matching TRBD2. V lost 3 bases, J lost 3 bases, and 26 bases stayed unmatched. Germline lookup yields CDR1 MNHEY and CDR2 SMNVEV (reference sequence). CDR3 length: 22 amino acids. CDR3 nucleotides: TGTGCCAGCAGTTTTACAGGATGGGCGCGGACTAGCGGTACAACAGGGCACTACGAGCAGTACTTC. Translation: CASSFTGWARTSGTTGHYEQYF.

The CDR3 region has the DNA TGTGCCAGTAGTATGGGGCAGTCGGGCCAGCCCCAGCATTTT. It codes for CASSMGQSGQPQHF. This chain connects TRBV19 to TRBJ1-5, with D possibly TRBD1 on 5 matching bases. V lost 3 bases and J lost 7, with 13 bases in between. In germline, CDR1 is LNHDA, CDR2 SQIVND (reference sequence). The CDR3 totals 14 residues.

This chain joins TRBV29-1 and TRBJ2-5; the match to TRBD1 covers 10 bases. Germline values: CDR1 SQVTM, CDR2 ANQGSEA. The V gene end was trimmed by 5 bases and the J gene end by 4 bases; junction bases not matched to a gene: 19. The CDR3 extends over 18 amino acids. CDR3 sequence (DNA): TGCAGCGTTCCGGAAGAAGACAGGGGGCGAGGGAATCCAGAGACCCAGTACTTC. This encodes CSVPEEDRGRGNPETQYF.

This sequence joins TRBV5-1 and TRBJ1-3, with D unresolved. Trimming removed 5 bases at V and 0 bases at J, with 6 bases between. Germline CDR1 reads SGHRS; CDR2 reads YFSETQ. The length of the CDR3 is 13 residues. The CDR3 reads CASREFSGNTIYF. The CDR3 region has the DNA TGCGCCAGCAGGGAGTTCTCTGGAAACACCATATATTTT.

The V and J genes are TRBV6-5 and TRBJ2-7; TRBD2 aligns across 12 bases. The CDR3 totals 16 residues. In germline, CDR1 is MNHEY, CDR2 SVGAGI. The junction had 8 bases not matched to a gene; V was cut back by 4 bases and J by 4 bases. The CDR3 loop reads CASSSPTSGSNYEQYF. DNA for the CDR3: TGTGCCAGCAGTTCCCCGACTAGCGGGAGTAATTACGAGCAGTACTTC.

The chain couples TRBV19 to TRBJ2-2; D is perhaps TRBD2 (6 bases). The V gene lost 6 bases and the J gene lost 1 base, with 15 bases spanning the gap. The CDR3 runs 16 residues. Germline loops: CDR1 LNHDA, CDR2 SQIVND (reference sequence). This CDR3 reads CASSPRGSGNTGELFF. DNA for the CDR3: TGTGCCAGTAGCCCCCGGGGGAGCGGGAACACCGGGGAGCTGTTTTTT.

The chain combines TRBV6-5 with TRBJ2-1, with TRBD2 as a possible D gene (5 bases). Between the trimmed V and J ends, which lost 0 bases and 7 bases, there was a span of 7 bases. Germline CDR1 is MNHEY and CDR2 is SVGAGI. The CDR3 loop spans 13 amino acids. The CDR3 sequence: CASSYSRVNEQFF. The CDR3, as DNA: TGTGCCAGCAGTTACTCGAGGGTGAATGAGCAGTTCTTC.

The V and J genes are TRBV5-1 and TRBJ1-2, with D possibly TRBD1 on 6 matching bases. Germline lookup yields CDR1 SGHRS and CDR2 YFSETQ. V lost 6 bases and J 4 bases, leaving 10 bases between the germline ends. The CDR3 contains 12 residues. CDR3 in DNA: TGCGCCAGCAAGGACAGCGGCTATGGCTACACCTTC. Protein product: CASKDSGYGYTF.

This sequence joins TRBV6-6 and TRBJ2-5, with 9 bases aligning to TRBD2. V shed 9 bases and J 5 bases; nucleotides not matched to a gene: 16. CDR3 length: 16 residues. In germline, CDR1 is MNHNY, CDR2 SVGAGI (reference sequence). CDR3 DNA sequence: TGTGCCAGTTACTCGCTAGCGGGAAGATCCCAGGAGACCCAGTACTTC. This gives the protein CASYSLAGRSQETQYF.

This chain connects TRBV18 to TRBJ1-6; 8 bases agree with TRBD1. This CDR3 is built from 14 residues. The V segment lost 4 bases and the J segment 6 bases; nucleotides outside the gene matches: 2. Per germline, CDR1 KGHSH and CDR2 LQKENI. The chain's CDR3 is CASSRDRLNSPLHF. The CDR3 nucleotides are TGTGCCAGCTCACGGGACAGGCTTAATTCACCCCTCCACTTT. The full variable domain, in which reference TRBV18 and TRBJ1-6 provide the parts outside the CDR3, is NAGVMQNPRHLVRRRGQEARLRCSPMKGHSHVYWYRQLPEEGLKFMVYLQKENIIDESGMPKERFSAEFPKEGPSILRIQQVVRGDSAAYFCASSRDRLNSPLHFGNGTRLTVT.

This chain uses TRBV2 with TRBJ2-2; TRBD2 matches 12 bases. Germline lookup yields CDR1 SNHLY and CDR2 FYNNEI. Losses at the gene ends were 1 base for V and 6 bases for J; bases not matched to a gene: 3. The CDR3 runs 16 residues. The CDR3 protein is CASSEETSGSSGELFF. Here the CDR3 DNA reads TGTGCCAGCAGTGAAGAGACTAGCGGGAGCTCCGGGGAGCTGTTTTTT. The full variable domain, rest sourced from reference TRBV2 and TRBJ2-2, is EPEVTQTPSHQVTQMGQEVILRCVPISNHLYFYWYRQILGQKVEFLVSFYNNEISEKSEIFDDQFSVERPDGSNFTLKIRSTKLEDSAMYFCASSEETSGSSGELFFGEGSRLTVL.

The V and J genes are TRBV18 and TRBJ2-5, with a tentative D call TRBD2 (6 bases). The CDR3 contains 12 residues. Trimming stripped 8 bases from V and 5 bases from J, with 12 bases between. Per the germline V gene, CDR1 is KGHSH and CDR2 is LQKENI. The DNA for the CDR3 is TGTGCCAGCCGGGGGTCGATTGAGACCCAGTACTTC. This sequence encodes CASRGSIETQYF.

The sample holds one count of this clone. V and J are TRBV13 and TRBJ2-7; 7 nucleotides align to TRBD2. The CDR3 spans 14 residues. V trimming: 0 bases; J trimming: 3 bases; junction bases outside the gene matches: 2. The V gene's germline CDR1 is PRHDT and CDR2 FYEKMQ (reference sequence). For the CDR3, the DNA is TGTGCCAGCAGCTTAGGCGGGAGGTACTACGAGCAGTACTTC. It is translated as CASSLGGRYYEQYF. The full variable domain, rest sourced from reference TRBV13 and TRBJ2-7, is AAGVIQSPRHLIKEKRETATLKCYPIPRHDTVYWYQQGPGQDPQFLISFYEKMQSDKGSIPDRFSAQQFSDYHSELNMSSLELGDSALYFCASSLGGRYYEQYFGPGTRLTVT.

The CDR3 nucleotides read TGTGCCAGCTCATCCCAACAGGGGGCCGTCACTGAAGCTTTCTTT. Its protein product is CASSSQQGAVTEAFF. The chain is built from TRBV18 and TRBJ1-1, with 9 bases identical to TRBD1. Trimming at V came to 5 bases and at J to 4 bases, leaving 8 bases not matched to a gene. From germline, CDR1 is KGHSH and CDR2 LQKENI. The CDR3 has 15 amino acids.

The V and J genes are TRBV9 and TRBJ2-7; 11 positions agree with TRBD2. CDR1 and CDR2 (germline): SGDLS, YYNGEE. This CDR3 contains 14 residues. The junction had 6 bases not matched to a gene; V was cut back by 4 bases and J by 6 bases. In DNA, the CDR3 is TGTGCCAGCAGCCCGCTAGCGGGAGGAGGCGAGCAGTACTTC. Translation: CASSPLAGGGEQYF.

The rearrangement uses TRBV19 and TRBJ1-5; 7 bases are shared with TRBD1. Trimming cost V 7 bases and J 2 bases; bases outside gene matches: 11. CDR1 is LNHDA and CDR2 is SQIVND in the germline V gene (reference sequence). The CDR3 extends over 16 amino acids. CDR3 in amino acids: CASNPLYRGGNQPQHF. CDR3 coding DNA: TGTGCCAGTAATCCCCTCTACAGGGGCGGCAATCAGCCCCAGCATTTT.

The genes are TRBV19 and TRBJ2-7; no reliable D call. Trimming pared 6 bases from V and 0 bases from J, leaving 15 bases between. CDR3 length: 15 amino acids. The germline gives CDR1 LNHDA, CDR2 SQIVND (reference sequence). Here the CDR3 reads CASRGRSESSYEQYF. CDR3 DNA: TGTGCCAGTAGGGGCAGGTCCGAAAGCTCCTACGAGCAGTACTTC.

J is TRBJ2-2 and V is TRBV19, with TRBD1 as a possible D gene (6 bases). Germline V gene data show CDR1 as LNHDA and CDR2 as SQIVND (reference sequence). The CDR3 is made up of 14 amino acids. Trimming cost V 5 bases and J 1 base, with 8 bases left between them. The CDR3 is CASSVGQNTGELFF. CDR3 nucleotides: TGTGCCAGTAGTGTGGGACAGAACACCGGGGAGCTGTTTTTT. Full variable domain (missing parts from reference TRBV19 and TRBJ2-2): DGGITQSPKYLFRKEGQNVTLSCEQNLNHDAMYWYRQDPGQGLRLIYYSQIVNDFQKGDIAEGYSVSREKKESFPLTVTSAQKNPTAFYLCASSVGQNTGELFFGEGSRLTVL.

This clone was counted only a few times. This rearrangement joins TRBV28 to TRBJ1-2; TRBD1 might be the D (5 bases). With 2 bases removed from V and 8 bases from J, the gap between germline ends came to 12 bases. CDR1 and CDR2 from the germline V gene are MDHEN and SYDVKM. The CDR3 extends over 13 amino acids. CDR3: CASSLGGTGGYTF. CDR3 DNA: TGTGCCAGCAGTTTAGGCGGGACTGGAGGCTACACCTTC.

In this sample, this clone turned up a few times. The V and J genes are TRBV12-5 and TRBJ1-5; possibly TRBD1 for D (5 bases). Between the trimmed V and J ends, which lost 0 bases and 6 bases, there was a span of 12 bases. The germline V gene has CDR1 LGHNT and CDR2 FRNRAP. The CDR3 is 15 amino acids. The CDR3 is CASGLVGRGSQPQHF. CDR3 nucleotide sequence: TGTGCTAGTGGTTTGGTAGGGAGGGGCAGTCAGCCCCAGCATTTT.

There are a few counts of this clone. The CDR3 nucleotides are TGTGCCTGGAGTGTAGCTTTGGCGTACAGGCTTCGGGACTATGGCTACACCTTC. Amino acids: CAWSVALAYRLRDYGYTF. J is TRBJ1-2 and V is TRBV30, with D perhaps TRBD1 (5 bases). The CDR3 runs to 18 residues. Trimming stripped 0 bases from V and 3 bases from J, with 23 bases between. Looked up from germline, CDR1 is GTSNPN and CDR2 is SVGIG (reference sequence).

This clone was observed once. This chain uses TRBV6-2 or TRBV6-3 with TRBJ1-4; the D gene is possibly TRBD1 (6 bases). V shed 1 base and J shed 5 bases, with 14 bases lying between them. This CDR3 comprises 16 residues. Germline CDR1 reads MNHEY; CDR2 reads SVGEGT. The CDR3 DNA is TGTGCCAGCAGTTACTATCGAGGGGGTACGAATGAAAAACTGTTTTTT. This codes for CASSYYRGGTNEKLFF.

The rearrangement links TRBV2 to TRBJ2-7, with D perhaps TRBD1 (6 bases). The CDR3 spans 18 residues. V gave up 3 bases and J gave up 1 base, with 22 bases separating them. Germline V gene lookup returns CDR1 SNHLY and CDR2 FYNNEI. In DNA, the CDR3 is TGTGCCAGCAGTGAGTTCCGGGACACCTCGGGGAAGTCCTACGAGCAGTACTTC. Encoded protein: CASSEFRDTSGKSYEQYF.

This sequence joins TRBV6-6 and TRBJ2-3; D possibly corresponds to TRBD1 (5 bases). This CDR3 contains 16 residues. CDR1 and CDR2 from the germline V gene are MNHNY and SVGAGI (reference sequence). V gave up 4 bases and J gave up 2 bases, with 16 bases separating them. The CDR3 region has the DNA TGTGCCAGCAGTTCCCCCTTGGACACCATCACAGATACGCAGTATTTT. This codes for CASSSPLDTITDTQYF.

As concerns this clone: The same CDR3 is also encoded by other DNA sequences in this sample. This chain's CDR3 is CATSRGQGAYEQYF. In DNA form, the CDR3 reads TGTGCCACCAGCAGAGGGCAGGGGGCCTACGAGCAGTACTTC. The chain carries TRBV15 and TRBJ2-7; 7 bases match TRBD1. V lost 1 base, J lost 2 bases, and 2 bases stayed unmatched. The germline V gene has CDR1 LNHNV and CDR2 YYDKDF (reference sequence). The CDR3 is 14 residues long.

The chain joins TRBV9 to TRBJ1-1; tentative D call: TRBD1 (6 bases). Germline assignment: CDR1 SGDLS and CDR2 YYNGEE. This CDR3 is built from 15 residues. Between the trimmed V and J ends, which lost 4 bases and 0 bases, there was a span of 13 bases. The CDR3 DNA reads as TGTGCCAGCAGCCTCACGGACAGCTTGAACACTGAAGCTTTCTTT. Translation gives CASSLTDSLNTEAFF.

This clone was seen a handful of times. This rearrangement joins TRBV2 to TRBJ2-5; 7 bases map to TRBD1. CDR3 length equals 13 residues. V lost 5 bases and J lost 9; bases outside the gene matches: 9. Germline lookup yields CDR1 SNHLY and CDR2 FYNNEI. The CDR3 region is CASSTGQPSAQYF. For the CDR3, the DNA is TGTGCCAGCAGTACGGGACAGCCCTCGGCCCAGTACTTC.

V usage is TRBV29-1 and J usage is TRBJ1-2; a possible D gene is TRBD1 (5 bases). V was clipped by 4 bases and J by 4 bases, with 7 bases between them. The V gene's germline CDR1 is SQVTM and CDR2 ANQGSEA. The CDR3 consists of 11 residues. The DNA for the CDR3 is TGCAGCGTTGGGGGCGGCTATGGCTACACCTTC. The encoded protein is CSVGGGYGYTF.

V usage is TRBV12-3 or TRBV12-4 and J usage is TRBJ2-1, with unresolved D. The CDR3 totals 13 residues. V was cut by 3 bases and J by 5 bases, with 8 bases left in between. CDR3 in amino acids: CASSLAENNEQFF. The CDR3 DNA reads TGTGCCAGCAGTTTGGCCGAAAACAATGAGCAGTTCTTC.